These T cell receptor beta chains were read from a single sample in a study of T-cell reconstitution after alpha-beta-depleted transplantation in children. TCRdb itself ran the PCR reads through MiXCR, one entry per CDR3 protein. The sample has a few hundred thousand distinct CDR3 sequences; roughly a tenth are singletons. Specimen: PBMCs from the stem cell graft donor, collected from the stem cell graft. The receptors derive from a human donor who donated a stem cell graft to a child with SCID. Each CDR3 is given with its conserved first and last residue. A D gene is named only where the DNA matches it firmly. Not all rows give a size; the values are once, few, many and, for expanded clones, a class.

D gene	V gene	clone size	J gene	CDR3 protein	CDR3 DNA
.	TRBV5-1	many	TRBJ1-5	CASSLDVGGGQPQHF	TGCGCCAGCAGCTTGGACGTGGGAGGCGGGCAGCCCCAGCATTTT
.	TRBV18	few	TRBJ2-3	CASSRVQGAGDTQYF	TGTGCCAGCTCACGCGTCCAGGGCGCGGGAGATACGCAGTATTTT
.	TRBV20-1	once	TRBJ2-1	CSALNLGFRGGARNEQFF	TGCAGTGCCCTCAACCTGGGGTTCAGGGGGGGGGCCAGGAATGAGCAGTTCTTC
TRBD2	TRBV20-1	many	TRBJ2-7	CSATSGTTGEQYF	TGCAGTGCTACTTCTGGGACTACCGGCGAGCAGTACTTC
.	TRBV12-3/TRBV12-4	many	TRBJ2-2	CALGLGPNTGELFF	TGTGCCCTGGGACTGGGGCCCAACACCGGGGAGCTGTTTTTT
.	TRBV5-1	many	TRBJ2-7	CASSLRVGYEQYF	TGCGCCAGCAGCTTGCGCGTCGGATACGAGCAGTACTTC
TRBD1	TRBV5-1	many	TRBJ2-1	CASSFDRVNEQFF	TGCGCCAGCAGCTTCGACAGGGTTAATGAGCAGTTCTTC
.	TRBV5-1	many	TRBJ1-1	CASSPNPAESNTEAFF	TGCGCCAGCAGCCCCAATCCTGCAGAATCGAACACTGAAGCTTTCTTT
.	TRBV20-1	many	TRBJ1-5	CSTARADQPQHF	TGCAGTACAGCCCGGGCGGATCAGCCCCAGCATTTT
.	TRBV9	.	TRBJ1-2	CASSDTQGSYGYTF	TGTGCCAGCAGCGACACTCAGGGAAGCTATGGCTACACCTTC
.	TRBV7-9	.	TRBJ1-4	CASSLKIPGAHEKLFF	TGTGCCAGCAGCTTAAAAATTCCTGGGGCCCATGAAAAACTGTTTTTT
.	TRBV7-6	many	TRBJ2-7	CASSQQGLGIPYEQYF	TGTGCCAGCAGCCAGCAGGGGTTGGGTATACCGTACGAGCAGTACTTC
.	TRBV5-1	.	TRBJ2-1	CASSLGAGSTYNEQFF	TGCGCCAGCAGCTTGGGGGCGGGGTCGACCTACAATGAGCAGTTCTTC
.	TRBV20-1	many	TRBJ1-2	CSVSDRGDGYTF	TGCAGTGTCTCGGACCGAGGGGACGGCTACACCTTC
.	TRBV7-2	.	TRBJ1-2	CASSLGQFNYGYTF	TGTGCCAGCAGCTTAGGGCAGTTTAACTATGGCTACACCTTC
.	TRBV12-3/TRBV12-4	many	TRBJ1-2	CASSFAGDVYGYTF	TGTGCCAGCAGTTTCGCTGGGGATGTCTATGGCTACACCTTC
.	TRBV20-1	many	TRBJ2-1	CSANPSGPYNEQFF	TGCAGTGCCAATCCGTCCGGGCCCTACAATGAGCAGTTCTTC
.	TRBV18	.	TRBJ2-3	CVSSPGYRVDTQYF	TGTGTCAGCTCACCGGGATACAGGGTAGATACGCAGTATTTT
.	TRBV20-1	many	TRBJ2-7	CSASLRDRGDF	TGCAGTGCTAGCCTCCGGGACCGCGGGGACTTC
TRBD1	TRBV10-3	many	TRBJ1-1	CAIRDVGQLNTEAFF	TGTGCCATCAGGGATGTGGGACAGCTGAACACTGAAGCTTTCTTT
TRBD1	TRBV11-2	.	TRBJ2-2	CASSSGGDRGFLLSTGELFF	TGTGCCAGCAGCTCGGGGGGGGACAGGGGGTTCCTTTTATCGACCGGGGAGCTGTTTTTT
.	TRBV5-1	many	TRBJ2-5	CASSLQGGQETQYF	TGCGCCAGCAGCTTGCAGGGAGGCCAAGAGACCCAGTACTTC
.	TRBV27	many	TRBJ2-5	CASSLGRWETQYF	TGTGCCAGCAGTTTAGGGCGTTGGGAGACCCAGTACTTC
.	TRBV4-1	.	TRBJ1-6	CASSQGVPWGADSPLHF	TGCGCCAGCAGCCAAGGGGTGCCCTGGGGCGCGGATTCACCCCTCCACTTT
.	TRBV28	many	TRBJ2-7	CASSLPRGAVYEQYF	TGTGCCAGCAGTTTACCCCGGGGCGCCGTCTACGAGCAGTACTTC
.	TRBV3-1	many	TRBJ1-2	CASSGGSGGYTF	TGTGCCAGCAGCGGAGGGAGTGGGGGCTACACCTTC
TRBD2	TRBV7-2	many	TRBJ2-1	CASSLLAGLSSYNEQFF	TGTGCCAGCAGCTTACTAGCGGGCCTGAGCTCCTACAATGAGCAGTTCTTC
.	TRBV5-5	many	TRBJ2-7	CASSHMGDWEQYF	TGTGCCAGCAGCCACATGGGGGATTGGGAGCAGTACTTC
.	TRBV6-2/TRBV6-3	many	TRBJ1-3	CASTRTSGNTIYF	TGTGCCAGCACCAGAACCTCTGGAAACACCATATATTTT
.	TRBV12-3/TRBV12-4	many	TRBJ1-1	CASSLEALGSMNTEAFF	TGTGCCAGCAGTTTAGAAGCATTGGGCAGCATGAACACTGAAGCTTTCTTT
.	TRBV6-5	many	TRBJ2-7	CASSSLYYEQYF	TGTGCCAGCAGTTCCCTCTATTACGAGCAGTACTTC
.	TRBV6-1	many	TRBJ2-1	CASSRSKLWGNEQFF	TGTGCCAGCAGTAGGTCGAAATTGTGGGGCAATGAGCAGTTCTTC
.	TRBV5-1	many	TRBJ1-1	CASSFVRGHVYTEAFF	TGCGCCAGCAGCTTCGTAAGGGGCCATGTGTACACTGAAGCTTTCTTT
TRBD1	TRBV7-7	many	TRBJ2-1	CASSLGRQGGNEQFF	TGTGCCAGCAGCTTAGGTCGACAGGGGGGTAATGAGCAGTTCTTC
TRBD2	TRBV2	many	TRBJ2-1	CASSPLPGLDEQFF	TGTGCCAGCAGTCCTCTCCCGGGACTAGATGAGCAGTTCTTC
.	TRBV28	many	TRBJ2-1	CASSPSGFTGEQFF	TGTGCCAGCAGTCCTTCAGGGTTCACGGGTGAGCAGTTCTTC
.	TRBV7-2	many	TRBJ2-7	CASSFDSTYEQYF	TGTGCCAGCAGCTTTGACAGCACCTACGAGCAGTACTTC
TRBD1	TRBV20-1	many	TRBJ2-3	CSARPRDRGFTDTQYF	TGCAGTGCTAGGCCCCGGGACAGGGGTTTCACAGATACGCAGTATTTT
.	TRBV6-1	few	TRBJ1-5	CASSELFRNQPQHF	TGTGCCAGCAGTGAATTGTTTAGGAATCAGCCCCAGCATTTT
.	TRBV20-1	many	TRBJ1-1	CSARGGGSVYTEAFF	TGCAGTGCTAGAGGTGGGGGTTCGGTGTACACTGAAGCTTTCTTT
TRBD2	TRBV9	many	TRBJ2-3	CASSASGVDTDTQYF	TGTGCCAGCAGCGCCAGCGGGGTCGACACAGATACGCAGTATTTT
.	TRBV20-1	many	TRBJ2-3	CSARDPGGITDTQYF	TGCAGTGCTAGAGATCCTGGGGGTATAACAGATACGCAGTATTTT
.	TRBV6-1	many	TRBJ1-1	CASRGQGSPEAFF	TGTGCCAGCAGAGGTCAGGGATCGCCTGAAGCTTTCTTT
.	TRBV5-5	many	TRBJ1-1	CASSRTPGSTYEAFF	TGTGCCAGCAGCAGGACCCCGGGGTCAACCTATGAAGCTTTCTTT
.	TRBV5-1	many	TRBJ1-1	CASSSPPGDTEAFF	TGCGCCAGCAGCTCGCCTCCGGGGGACACTGAAGCTTTCTTT
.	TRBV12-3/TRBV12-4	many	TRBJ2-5	CASSPGLAAQYF	TGTGCCAGCAGTCCTGGGTTGGCGGCCCAGTACTTC
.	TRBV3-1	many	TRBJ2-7	CASSQDFQGSEQYF	TGTGCCAGCAGCCAAGATTTTCAGGGGTCCGAGCAGTACTTC
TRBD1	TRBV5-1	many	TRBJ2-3	CASSTDGQGADTQYF	TGCGCCAGCAGCACGGATGGACAGGGGGCAGATACGCAGTATTTT
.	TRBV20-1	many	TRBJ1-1	CSATPGKWTEAFF	TGCAGTGCTACACCAGGGAAGTGGACTGAAGCTTTCTTT
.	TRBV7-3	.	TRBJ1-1	CASSPSGTDNTEAFF	TGTGCCAGCAGCCCTTCCGGGACCGATAACACTGAAGCTTTCTTT
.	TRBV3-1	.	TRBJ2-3	CACSQDIVELVSDTQYF	TGTGCCTGCTCCCAAGATATAGTCGAACTAGTATCGGATACGCAGTATTTT
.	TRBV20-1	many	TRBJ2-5	CSAPPPRGAGAETQYF	TGCAGTGCTCCTCCCCCTAGGGGGGCAGGGGCAGAGACCCAGTACTTC
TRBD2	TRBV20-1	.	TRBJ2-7	CSARTSGAFEQYF	TGCAGTGCTAGGACTAGCGGGGCCTTTGAGCAGTACTTC
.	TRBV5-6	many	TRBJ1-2	CASSSFWWPNYGYTF	TGTGCCAGCAGCTCTTTCTGGTGGCCAAACTATGGCTACACCTTC